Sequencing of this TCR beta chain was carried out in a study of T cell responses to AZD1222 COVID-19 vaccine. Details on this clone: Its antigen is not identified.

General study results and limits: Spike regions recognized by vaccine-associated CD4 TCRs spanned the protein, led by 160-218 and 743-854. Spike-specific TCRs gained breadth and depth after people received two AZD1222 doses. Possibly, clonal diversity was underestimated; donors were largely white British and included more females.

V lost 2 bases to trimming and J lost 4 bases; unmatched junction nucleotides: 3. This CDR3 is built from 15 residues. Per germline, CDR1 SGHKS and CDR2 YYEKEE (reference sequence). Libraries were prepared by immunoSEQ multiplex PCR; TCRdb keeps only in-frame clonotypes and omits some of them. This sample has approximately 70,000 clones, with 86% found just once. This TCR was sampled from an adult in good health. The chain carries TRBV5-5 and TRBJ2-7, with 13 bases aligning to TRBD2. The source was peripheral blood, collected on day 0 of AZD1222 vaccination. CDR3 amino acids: CASSLGLAGEYEQYF. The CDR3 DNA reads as TGTGCCAGCAGCTTAGGACTAGCGGGGGAATACGAGCAGTACTTC. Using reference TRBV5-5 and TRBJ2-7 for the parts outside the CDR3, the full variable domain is DAGVTQSPTHLIKTRGQQVTLRCSPISGHKSVSWYQQVLGQGPQFIFQYYEKEERGRGNFPDRFSARQFPNYSSELNVNALLLGDSALYLCASSLGLAGEYEQYFGPGTRLTVT.